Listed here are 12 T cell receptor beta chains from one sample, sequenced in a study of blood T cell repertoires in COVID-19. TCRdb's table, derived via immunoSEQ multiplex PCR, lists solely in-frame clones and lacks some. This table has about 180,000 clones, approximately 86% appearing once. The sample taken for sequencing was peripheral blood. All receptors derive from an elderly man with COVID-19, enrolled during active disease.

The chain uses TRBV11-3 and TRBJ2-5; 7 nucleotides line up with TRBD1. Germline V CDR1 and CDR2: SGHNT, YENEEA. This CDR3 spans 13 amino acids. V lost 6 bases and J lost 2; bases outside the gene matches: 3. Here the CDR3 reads CASRRQGQETQYF. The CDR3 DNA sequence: TGTGCCAGCAGAAGACAGGGACAAGAGACCCAGTACTTC. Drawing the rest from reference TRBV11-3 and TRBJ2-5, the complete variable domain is EAGVVQSPRYKIIEKKQPVAFWCNPISGHNTLYWYLQNLGQGPELLIRYENEEAVDDSQLPKDRFSAERLKGVDSTLKIQPAELGDSAVYLCASRRQGQETQYFGPGTRLLVL.

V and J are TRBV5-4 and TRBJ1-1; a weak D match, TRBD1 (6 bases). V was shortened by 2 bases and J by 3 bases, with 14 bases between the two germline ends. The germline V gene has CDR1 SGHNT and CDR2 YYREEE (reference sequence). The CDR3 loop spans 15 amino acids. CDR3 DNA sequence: TGTGCCAGCAGCTTACCAGGGAAGGGGGACACTGAAGCTTTCTTT. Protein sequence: CASSLPGKGDTEAFF.

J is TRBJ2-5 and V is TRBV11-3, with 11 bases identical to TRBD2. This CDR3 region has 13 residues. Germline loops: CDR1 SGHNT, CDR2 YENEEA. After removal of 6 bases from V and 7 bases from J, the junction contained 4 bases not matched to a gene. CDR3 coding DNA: TGTGCCAGCAGGACTAGCGGGGAAGGGACCCAGTACTTC. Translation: CASRTSGEGTQYF.

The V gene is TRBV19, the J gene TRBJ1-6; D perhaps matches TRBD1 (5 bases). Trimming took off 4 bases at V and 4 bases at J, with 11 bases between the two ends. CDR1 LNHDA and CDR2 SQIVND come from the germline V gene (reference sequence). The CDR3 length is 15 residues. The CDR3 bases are TGTGCCAGTAGTAGGACCAGGGATTATAATTCACCCCTCCACTTT. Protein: CASSRTRDYNSPLHF.

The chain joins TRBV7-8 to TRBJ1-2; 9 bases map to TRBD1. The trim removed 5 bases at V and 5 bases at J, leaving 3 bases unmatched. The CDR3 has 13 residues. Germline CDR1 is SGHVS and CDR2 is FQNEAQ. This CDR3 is CASSRGQGYGYTF. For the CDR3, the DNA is TGTGCCAGCAGCCGGGGACAGGGATATGGCTACACCTTC.

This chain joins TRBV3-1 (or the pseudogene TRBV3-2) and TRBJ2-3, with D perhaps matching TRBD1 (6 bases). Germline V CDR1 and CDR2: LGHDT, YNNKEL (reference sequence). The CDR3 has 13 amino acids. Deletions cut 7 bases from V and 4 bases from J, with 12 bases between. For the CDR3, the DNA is TGTGCCAGCACCCGGTCAGGGGCAGATACGCAGTATTTT. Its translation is CASTRSGADTQYF.

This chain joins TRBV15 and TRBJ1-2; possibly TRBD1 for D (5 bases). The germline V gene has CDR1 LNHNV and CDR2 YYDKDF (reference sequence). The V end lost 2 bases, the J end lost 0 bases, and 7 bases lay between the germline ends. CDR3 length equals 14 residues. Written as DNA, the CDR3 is TGTGCCACCAGCAGACAGGGAACTAACTATGGCTACACCTTC. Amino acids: CATSRQGTNYGYTF.

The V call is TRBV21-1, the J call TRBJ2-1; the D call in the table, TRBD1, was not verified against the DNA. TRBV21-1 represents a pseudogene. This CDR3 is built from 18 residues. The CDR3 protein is CASSKVYRGTGSYNEQFF. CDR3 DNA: TGTGCCAGCAGCAAAGTGTATAGAGGGACAGGCTCCTACAATGAGCAGTTCTTC.

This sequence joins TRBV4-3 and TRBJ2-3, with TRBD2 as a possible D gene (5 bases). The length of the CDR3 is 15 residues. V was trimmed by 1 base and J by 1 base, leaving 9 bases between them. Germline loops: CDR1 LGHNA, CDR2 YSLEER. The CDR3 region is CASSQGGSGTDTQYF. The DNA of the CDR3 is TGCGCCAGCAGCCAAGGGGGTAGCGGCACAGATACGCAGTATTTT.

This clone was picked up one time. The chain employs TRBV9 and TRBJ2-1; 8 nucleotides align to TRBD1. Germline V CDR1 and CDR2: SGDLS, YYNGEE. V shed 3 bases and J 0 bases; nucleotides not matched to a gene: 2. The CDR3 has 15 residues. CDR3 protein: CASSAGQGSYNEQFF. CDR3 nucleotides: TGTGCCAGCAGCGCCGGACAGGGCTCCTACAATGAGCAGTTCTTC.

The CDR3: CASSLRQLHEQYF. Written as DNA, the CDR3 is TGTGCCAGCAGCCTCCGACAGCTCCACGAGCAGTACTTC. The V and J genes are TRBV11-2 and TRBJ2-7, with D possibly TRBD1 on 5 matching bases. V shed 5 bases and J shed 5 bases, with 13 bases lying between them. This CDR3 region has 13 residues. CDR1 SGHAT and CDR2 FQNNGV come from the germline V gene.

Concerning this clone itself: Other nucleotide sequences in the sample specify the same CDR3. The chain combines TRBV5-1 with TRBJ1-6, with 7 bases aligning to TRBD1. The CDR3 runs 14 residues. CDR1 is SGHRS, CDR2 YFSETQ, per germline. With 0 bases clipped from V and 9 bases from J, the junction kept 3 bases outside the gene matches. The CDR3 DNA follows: TGCGCCAGCAGCTTGGAGGGGGCAGGTTCACCCCTCCACTTT. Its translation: CASSLEGAGSPLHF.